The next 17 T cell receptor beta chains were all read from a single sample in a study of cytomegalovirus exposure and HLA in healthy donors. Primers: 60 Vbeta forward and 13 Jbeta reverse. The data were produced by immunoSEQ multiplex PCR, yet TCRdb's version contains in-frame clones alone and is incomplete. The profile shows 210,000 or so clones, 65% to 90% of them singletons. The specimen sequenced was PBMCs. These receptors originate from a girl aged 5-17 years in good health and CMV-seronegative.

As to this clone: An end of the junction differs from the germline gene, which may be a read error. The V call is TRBV7-9, the J call TRBJ1-1; the D is unclear. The germline gives CDR1 SEHNR, CDR2 FQNEAQ (reference sequence). The CDR3 has 11 residues. Here the CDR3 DNA reads TGTTCCAGCAGCTTAAACACGGCACAGTCATTT. Encoded protein: CSSSLNTAQSF. Full variable domain (rest looked up from reference TRBV7-9 and TRBJ1-1): DTGVSQNPRHKITKRGQNVTFRCDPISEHNRLYWYRQTLGQGPEFLTYFQNEAQLEKSRLLSDRFSAERPKGSFSTLEIQRTEQGDSAMYLCSSSLNTAQSFGQGTRLTVV.

The V and J genes are TRBV5-8 and TRBJ1-1; no firm D call. V lost 6 bases, J lost 0 bases, and 12 bases lay in between. Germline V CDR1 and CDR2: SGHTS, YDEGEE. CDR3 size: 14 residues. The CDR3 loop reads CASTLLLMNTEAFF. CDR3 DNA sequence: TGTGCCAGCACCCTGCTACTAATGAACACTGAAGCTTTCTTT.

The chain carries TRBV14 and TRBJ1-1, with D possibly TRBD1 on 6 matching bases. This CDR3 contains 13 residues. V lost 3 bases and J lost 8, with 13 bases in between. CDR1 and CDR2 (germline): SGHDN, FVKESK. CDR3 sequence (DNA): TGTGCCAGCAGCCATTTGGGGGGGCTAGAAGCTTTCTTT. Encoded protein: CASSHLGGLEAFF.

This sequence joins TRBV5-4 and TRBJ2-3, with D maybe TRBD1 (5 bases). The V and J ends lost 0 bases and 5 bases respectively, with 10 bases between them. CDR1 SGHNT and CDR2 YYREEE come from the germline V gene (reference sequence). The CDR3 runs to 14 residues. The CDR3 loop reads CASSLEGVQDTQYF. CDR3 DNA: TGTGCCAGCAGCTTGGAAGGGGTTCAAGATACGCAGTATTTT.

The CDR3 protein is CASSTGQGFEQYF. The CDR3, as DNA: TGTGCCAGCAGCACAGGACAGGGTTTCGAGCAGTACTTC. The rearrangement uses TRBV5-4 and TRBJ2-5; 8 bases align to TRBD1. TRBJ2-7 matches the DNA end more closely, so the J call is doubtful. CDR1 and CDR2 (germline): SGHNT, YYREEE (reference sequence). The CDR3 has 13 amino acids.

This chain links TRBV27 with TRBJ1-5; 7 positions match TRBD1. Trimming took 6 bases from V and 2 from J; bases not matched to a gene: 10. CDR3 length: 16 amino acids. From germline, CDR1 is MNHEY and CDR2 SMNVEV (reference sequence). CDR3 sequence: CASRTHRGDGNQPQHF. In DNA, the CDR3 is TGTGCCAGCAGGACGCACAGGGGAGACGGCAATCAGCCCCAGCATTTT.

V usage is TRBV4-1 and J usage is TRBJ2-1; a possible D gene is TRBD1 (6 bases). V was shortened by 1 base and J by 3 bases, with 13 bases between the two germline ends. The CDR3 consists of 16 residues. CDR1 and CDR2 (germline): MGHRA, YSYEKL. The CDR3: CASSQVGGSYYNEQFF. CDR3 DNA sequence: TGCGCCAGCAGCCAAGTAGGGGGATCATACTACAATGAGCAGTTCTTC.

Concerning this clone itself: The same CDR3 can be traced to other DNA sequences in this sample. This chain connects TRBV6-6 to TRBJ1-5; 7 nucleotides match TRBD1. The CDR3 consists of 14 residues. Germline-derived CDR1 and CDR2 are MNHNY and SVGAGI (reference sequence). The V and J ends lost 6 bases and 2 bases, in that order; junction bases with no gene match: 4. The CDR3 loop is CASSRGGGNQPQHF. In DNA form, the CDR3 reads TGTGCCAGCAGCAGAGGGGGCGGCAATCAGCCCCAGCATTTT.

This clone was seen once. This chain links TRBV5-8 with TRBJ2-5; D might be TRBD2 (6 bases). Per germline, CDR1 SGHTS and CDR2 YDEGEE. This CDR3 contains 13 residues. The V and J ends lost 4 bases and 5 bases respectively, with 12 bases between them. CDR3 protein: CASSRDFPETQYF. CDR3 bases: TGTGCCAGCAGCAGGGACTTCCCTGAGACCCAGTACTTC.

The V call is TRBV9, the J call TRBJ1-2, with a possible D match to TRBD1 (5 bases). Trimming took 0 bases from V and 7 from J, leaving 16 bases between them. The V gene's germline CDR1 is SGDLS and CDR2 YYNGEE. CDR3 length equals 15 residues. The CDR3, as DNA: TGTGCCAGCAGCGTAGACCTTTTGGGGCTGAGTGGCTACACCTTC. This encodes CASSVDLLGLSGYTF.

The V and J genes are TRBV28 and TRBJ2-7; D unresolved. Trimming shortened V by 8 bases and J by 0 bases, and 8 bases separated the two germline ends. Germline values: CDR1 MDHEN, CDR2 SYDVKM. The CDR3 sequence is 12 residues long. In DNA form, the CDR3 reads TGTGCCAGCCAAGAGAGCTCCTACGAGCAGTACTTC. This sequence encodes CASQESSYEQYF.

The chain uses TRBV6-4 and TRBJ2-2; 9 bases agree with TRBD2. CDR1 and CDR2 from the germline V gene are MRHNA and SNTAGT. This CDR3 has 14 amino acids. V lost 4 bases to trimming and J lost 3 bases; unmatched junction nucleotides: 0. CDR3 loop: CASSVAGDTGELFF. CDR3 DNA: TGTGCCAGCAGTGTAGCGGGAGACACCGGGGAGCTGTTTTTT.

The chain employs TRBV5-6 and TRBJ2-1, with 7 bases fitting TRBD2. This CDR3 spans 15 amino acids. Per the germline V gene, CDR1 is SGHDT and CDR2 is YYEEEE. With 3 bases clipped from V and 4 bases from J, the junction kept 7 bases outside the gene matches. As DNA, the CDR3 is TGTGCCAGCAGCTCAGGGCGGGGGTTTTACAATGAGCAGTTCTTC. Its translation: CASSSGRGFYNEQFF.

This chain connects TRBV5-1 to TRBJ2-3, with 9 bases fitting TRBD1. V shed 5 bases and J 3 bases; nucleotides not matched to a gene: 1. This CDR3 contains 13 residues. Germline lookup yields CDR1 SGHRS and CDR2 YFSETQ. The CDR3 sequence is CASRDRGTDTQYF. In DNA, the CDR3 is TGCGCCAGCAGGGACAGGGGAACAGATACGCAGTATTTT. Combining the CDR3 with reference TRBV5-1 and TRBJ2-3 gives the whole variable domain KAGVTQTPRYLIKTRGQQVTLSCSPISGHRSVSWYQQTPGQGLQFLFEYFSETQRNKGNFPGRFSGRQFSNSRSEMNVSTLELGDSALYLCASRDRGTDTQYFGPGTRLTVL.

This chain's CDR3 is CAWNTPTSTLYEQYF. The DNA of the CDR3 is TGTGCCTGGAACACACCCACTAGTACCCTTTACGAGCAGTACTTC. This chain links TRBV30 with TRBJ2-7; TRBD2 might be the D (5 bases). This CDR3 contains 15 residues. Germline V gene lookup returns CDR1 GTSNPN and CDR2 SVGIG (reference sequence). The germline V and J ends were trimmed by 4 bases and 4 bases, with 20 bases remaining between them.

This chain joins TRBV7-9 and TRBJ1-5; D may be TRBD1 (5 bases). CDR3 length: 13 amino acids. V lost 3 bases and J lost 8, with 11 bases in between. CDR1 is SEHNR, CDR2 FQNEAQ, per germline (reference sequence). CDR3: CASSFFGGEPQHF. CDR3 in DNA: TGTGCCAGCAGCTTCTTCGGGGGTGAGCCCCAGCATTTT.

This clone was recorded only once. The chain joins TRBV5-1 to TRBJ1-5; D is unresolved. The V and J ends lost 7 bases and 0 bases respectively, with 14 bases between them. CDR3 length equals 15 residues. Germline CDR1 and CDR2: SGHRS and YFSETQ. The CDR3 protein is CASSREGSSNQPQHF. CDR3 in DNA: TGCGCCAGCTCAAGGGAGGGTAGTAGCAATCAGCCCCAGCATTTT.